The source of this TCR beta chain is a study of CDR3 diversity in severe acne. MiXCR, applied by TCRdb to the PCR reads, yields one record per CDR3 protein. The repertoire has roughly 100,000 distinct CDR3 sequences, roughly 51% of them found once; the top ten carry 9.5% to 15%. This CDR3 contains 17 residues. CDR1 WNHNN and CDR2 SYGVQD come from the germline V gene (reference sequence). J was trimmed by 4 bases and V by 6 bases; bases with no gene match: 9. The table lists this clonotype with a few counts. This chain joins TRBV10-1 and TRBJ2-1, with 13 bases identical to TRBD2. The receptor was isolated from a male donor with acne. Sequencing was done on a sample of blood. CDR3 amino acids: CASSAKGLAGSYNEQFF. The CDR3 coding sequence is TGCGCCAGCAGCGCGAAGGGACTAGCGGGAAGTTACAATGAGCAGTTCTTC.